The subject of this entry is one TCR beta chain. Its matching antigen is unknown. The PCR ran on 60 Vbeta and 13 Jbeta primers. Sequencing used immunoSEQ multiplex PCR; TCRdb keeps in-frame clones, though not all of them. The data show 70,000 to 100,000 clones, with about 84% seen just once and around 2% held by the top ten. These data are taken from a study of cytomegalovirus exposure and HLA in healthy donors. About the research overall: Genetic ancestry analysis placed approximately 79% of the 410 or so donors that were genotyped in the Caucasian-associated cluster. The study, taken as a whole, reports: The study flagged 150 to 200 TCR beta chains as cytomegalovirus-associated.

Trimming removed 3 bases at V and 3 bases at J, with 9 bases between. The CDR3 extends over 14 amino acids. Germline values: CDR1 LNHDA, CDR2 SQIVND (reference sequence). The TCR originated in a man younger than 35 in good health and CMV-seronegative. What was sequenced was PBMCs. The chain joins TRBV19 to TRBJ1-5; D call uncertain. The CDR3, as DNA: TGTGCCAGTAGTATTGGGCAGCCCAATCAGCCCCAGCATTTT. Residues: CASSIGQPNQPQHF.